This T cell receptor (beta chain) was captured in a study of blood T cell repertoires in COVID-19. Clones were read by immunoSEQ multiplex PCR, and TCRdb kept only the in-frame ones, dropping some. The data hold approximately 170,000 clones, with roughly 70% observed a single time. The sequence derives from a woman aged 80 or over with acute or convalescent COVID-19. Sequenced material: peripheral blood.

The CDR3 coding sequence is TGTGCCAGCAGCGCTACCCAGGGCGGCTCGCTGTACTTC. Its translation: CASSATQGGSLYF. The V gene is TRBV9, the J gene TRBJ2-7, with a weak D call TRBD1 (5 bases). The germline V and J ends were trimmed by 3 bases and 12 bases, with 19 bases remaining between them. The germline V gene encodes CDR1 SGDLS and CDR2 YYNGEE. The CDR3 has 13 residues.